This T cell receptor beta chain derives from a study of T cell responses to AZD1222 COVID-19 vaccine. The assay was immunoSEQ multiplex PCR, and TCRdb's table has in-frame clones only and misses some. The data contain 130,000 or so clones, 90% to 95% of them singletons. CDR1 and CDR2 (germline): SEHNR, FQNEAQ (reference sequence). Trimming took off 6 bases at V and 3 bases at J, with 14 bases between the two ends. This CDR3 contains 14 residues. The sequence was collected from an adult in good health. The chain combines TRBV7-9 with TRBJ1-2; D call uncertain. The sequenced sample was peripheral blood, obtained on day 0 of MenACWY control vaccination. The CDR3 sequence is CASRPSGLDYGYTF. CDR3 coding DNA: TGTGCCAGCAGACCCAGCGGCCTAGACTATGGCTACACCTTC.